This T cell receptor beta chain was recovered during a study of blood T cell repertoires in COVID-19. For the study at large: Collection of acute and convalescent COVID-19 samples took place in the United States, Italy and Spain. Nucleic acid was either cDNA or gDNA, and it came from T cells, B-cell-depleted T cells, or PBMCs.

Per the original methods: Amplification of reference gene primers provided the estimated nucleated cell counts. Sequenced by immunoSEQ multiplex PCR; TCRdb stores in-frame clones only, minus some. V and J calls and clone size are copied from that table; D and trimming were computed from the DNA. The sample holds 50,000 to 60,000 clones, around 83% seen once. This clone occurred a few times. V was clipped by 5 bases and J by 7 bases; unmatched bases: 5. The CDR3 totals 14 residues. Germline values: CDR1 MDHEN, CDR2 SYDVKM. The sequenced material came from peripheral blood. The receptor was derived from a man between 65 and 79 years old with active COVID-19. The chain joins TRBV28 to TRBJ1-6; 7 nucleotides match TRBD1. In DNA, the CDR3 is TGTGCCAGCAGTACCACAGGGGCCAATTCACCCCTCCACTTT. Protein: CASSTTGANSPLHF.